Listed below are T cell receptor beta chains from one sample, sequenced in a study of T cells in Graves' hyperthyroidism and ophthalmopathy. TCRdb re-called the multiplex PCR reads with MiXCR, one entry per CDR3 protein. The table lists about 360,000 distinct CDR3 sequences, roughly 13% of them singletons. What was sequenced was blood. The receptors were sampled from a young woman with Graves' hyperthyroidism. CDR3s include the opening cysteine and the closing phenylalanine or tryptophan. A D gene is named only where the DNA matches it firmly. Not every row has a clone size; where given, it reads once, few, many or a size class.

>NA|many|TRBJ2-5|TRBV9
CASSVAWGIETQYF
TGTGCCAGCAGCGTAGCTTGGGGGATAGAGACCCAGTACTTC
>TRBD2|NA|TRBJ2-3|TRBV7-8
CASSFRLAEDTQYF
TGTGCCAGCAGCTTCCGACTAGCGGAAGATACGCAGTATTTT
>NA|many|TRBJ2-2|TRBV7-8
CASSLAGGTDNTGELFF
TGTGCCAGCAGCTTAGCTGGGGGGACAGACAACACCGGGGAGCTGTTTTTT
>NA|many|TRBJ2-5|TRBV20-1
CSASTQWRETQYF
TGCAGTGCTAGCACACAGTGGCGCGAGACCCAGTACTTC
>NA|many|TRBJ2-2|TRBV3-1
CASSQENGELFF
TGTGCCAGCAGCCAAGAAAACGGGGAGCTGTTTTTT
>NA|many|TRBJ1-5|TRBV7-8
CASSSGPHQPQHF
TGTGCCAGCAGTTCAGGGCCCCATCAGCCCCAGCATTTT
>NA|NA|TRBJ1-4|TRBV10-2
CASSDGDSNEKLFF
TGCGCCAGCAGTGACGGAGACTCTAATGAAAAACTGTTTTTT
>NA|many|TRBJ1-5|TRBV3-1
CASSQTDYQPQHF
TGTGCCAGCAGCCAAACAGATTATCAGCCCCAGCATTTT
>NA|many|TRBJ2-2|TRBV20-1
CSAVWGGSGDTGELFF
TGCAGTGCGGTCTGGGGCGGCTCAGGGGACACCGGGGAGCTGTTTTTT
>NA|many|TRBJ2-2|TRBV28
CASSLGGANTGELFF
TGTGCCAGCAGTTTGGGGGGCGCGAACACCGGGGAGCTGTTTTTT
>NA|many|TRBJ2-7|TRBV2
CASTRGGDYEQYF
TGTGCCAGCACAAGGGGGGGGGACTACGAGCAGTACTTC
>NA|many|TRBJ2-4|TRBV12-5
CASASERDIQYF
TGTGCTAGTGCCAGCGAAAGGGACATTCAGTACTTC
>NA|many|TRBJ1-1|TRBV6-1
CASSYRPRETEAFF
TGTGCCAGCAGTTACAGGCCTCGGGAGACTGAAGCTTTCTTT
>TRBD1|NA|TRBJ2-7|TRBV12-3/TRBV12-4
CASSFPGQGGYEQYF
TGTGCCAGCAGTTTCCCGGGACAGGGAGGTTACGAGCAGTACTTC
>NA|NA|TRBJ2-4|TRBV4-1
CASSQDLRPTYPGGNIQYF
TGCGCCAGCAGCCAAGACCTACGACCGACCTACCCCGGGGGAAACATTCAGTACTTC
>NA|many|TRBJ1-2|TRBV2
CASSELGEIPHGYTF
TGTGCCAGCAGTGAATTGGGGGAGATCCCCCATGGCTACACCTTC
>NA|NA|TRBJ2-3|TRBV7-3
CASSQGSRGTQYF
TGTGCCAGCAGTCAGGGATCCCGAGGTACGCAGTATTTT
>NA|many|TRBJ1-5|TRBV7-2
CASSYDWDQPQHF
TGTGCCAGCAGCTACGACTGGGATCAGCCCCAGCATTTT
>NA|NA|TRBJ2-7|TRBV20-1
CSPRGGAHEQYF
TGCAGCCCGAGGGGGGGGGCCCACGAGCAGTACTTC
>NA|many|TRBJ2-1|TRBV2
CASSGGLRMFEQFF
TGTGCCAGCAGCGGGGGACTCCGAATGTTTGAGCAGTTCTTC
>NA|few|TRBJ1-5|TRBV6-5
CASSYLGGGPNQPQHF
TGTGCCAGCAGTTACCTCGGGGGGGGGCCGAATCAGCCCCAGCATTTT
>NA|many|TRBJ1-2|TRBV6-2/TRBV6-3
CASSYSLGQGERTMSYTF
TGTGCCAGCAGTTACTCGTTGGGCCAGGGAGAACGAACTATGAGCTACACCTTC
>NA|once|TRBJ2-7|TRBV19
CASSVAESYEQYF
TGTGCCAGTAGTGTGGCAGAAAGCTACGAGCAGTACTTC
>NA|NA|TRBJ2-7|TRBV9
CASREGRSYEQYF
TGTGCCAGCAGGGAGGGCAGGAGCTACGAGCAGTACTTC
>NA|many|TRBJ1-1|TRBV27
CASRWGGPNTEAFF
TGTGCCAGCAGGTGGGGGGGCCCGAACACTGAAGCTTTCTTT
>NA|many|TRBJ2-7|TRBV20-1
CSASPYEQYF
TGCAGTGCTAGTCCCTACGAGCAGTACTTC
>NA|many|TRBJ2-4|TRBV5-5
CASSLGGENIQYF
TGTGCCAGCAGCTTGGGGGGAGAAAACATTCAGTACTTC
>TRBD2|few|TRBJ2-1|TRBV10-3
CAIPTGGECNEQFF
TGTGCCATCCCTACGGGAGGGGAGTGCAATGAGCAGTTCTTC
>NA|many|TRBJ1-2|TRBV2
CASGVAANDGYTF
TGTGCCAGCGGTGTAGCAGCGAACGATGGCTACACCTTC
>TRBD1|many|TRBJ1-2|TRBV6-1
CASRGQGIGYGYTF
TGTGCCAGCAGGGGACAGGGGATCGGCTATGGCTACACCTTC
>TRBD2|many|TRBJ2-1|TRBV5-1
CASSLAGGRVYNEQFF
TGCGCCAGCAGCTTGGCCGGCGGGAGGGTCTACAATGAGCAGTTCTTC
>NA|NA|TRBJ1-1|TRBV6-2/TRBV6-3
CASSYSGQKNEAFF
TGTGCCAGCAGTTACTCGGGGCAGAAGAATGAAGCTTTCTTT
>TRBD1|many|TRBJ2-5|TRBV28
CASSKQGAGKTQYF
TGTGCCAGCAGTAAACAGGGGGCGGGGAAGACCCAGTACTTC
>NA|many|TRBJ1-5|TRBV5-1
CASSLVGALNQPQHF
TGCGCCAGCAGCTTGGTTGGGGCTCTCAATCAGCCCCAGCATTTT
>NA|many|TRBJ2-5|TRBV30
CAWSSGYPKETQYF
TGTGCCTGGAGTTCAGGGTACCCTAAAGAGACCCAGTACTTC
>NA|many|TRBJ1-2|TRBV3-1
CASSQENVYGYTF
TGTGCCAGCAGCCAAGAGAACGTCTATGGCTACACCTTC
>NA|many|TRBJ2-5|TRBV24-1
CATSDLVAGAETQYF
TGTGCCACCAGTGATTTGGTCGCAGGGGCAGAGACCCAGTACTTC
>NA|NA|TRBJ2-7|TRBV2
CASSEAGGQNYEQYF
TGTGCCAGCAGTGAAGCGGGTGGGCAGAACTACGAGCAGTACTTC
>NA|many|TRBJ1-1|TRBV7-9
CASSFGNGGGPTEAFF
TGTGCCAGCAGCTTCGGGAACGGAGGCGGGCCCACTGAAGCTTTCTTT
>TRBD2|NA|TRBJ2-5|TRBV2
CASSAATSGGLGETQYF
TGTGCCAGCAGCGCCGCAACTAGCGGGGGACTCGGGGAGACCCAGTACTTC
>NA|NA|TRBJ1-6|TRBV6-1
CASRGVSGTFNSPLHF
TGTGCCAGCAGAGGGGTATCCGGGACATTTAATTCACCCCTCCACTTT
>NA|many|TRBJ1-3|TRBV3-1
CASSPTGPYSGNTIYF
TGTGCCAGCAGCCCTACAGGGCCGTACTCTGGAAACACCATATATTTT
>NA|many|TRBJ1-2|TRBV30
CAWSVTDAGYTF
TGTGCCTGGAGTGTAACCGACGCTGGCTACACCTTC
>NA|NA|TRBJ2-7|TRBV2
CASSEARSIVYEQYF
TGTGCCAGCAGTGAAGCGCGTTCTATTGTCTACGAGCAGTACTTC
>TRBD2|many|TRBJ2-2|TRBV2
CASSPLAENTGELFF
TGTGCCAGCAGCCCCCTAGCGGAGAACACCGGGGAGCTGTTTTTT
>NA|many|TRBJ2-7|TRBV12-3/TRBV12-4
CASGRGGTTYEQYF
TGTGCCAGCGGACGAGGGGGGACCACCTACGAGCAGTACTTC
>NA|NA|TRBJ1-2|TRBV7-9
CASIDSRLGRAGYGYTF
TGTGCCAGCATTGATTCCCGCCTCGGGCGCGCGGGCTATGGCTACACCTTC
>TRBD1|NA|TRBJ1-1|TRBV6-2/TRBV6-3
CASQQGLNTEAFF
TGTGCCAGCCAACAGGGGCTGAACACTGAAGCTTTCTTT
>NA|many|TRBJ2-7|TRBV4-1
CASSQINFIGGSSYEQYF
TGCGCCAGCAGCCAAATTAATTTTATCGGGGGTAGCTCCTACGAGCAGTACTTC
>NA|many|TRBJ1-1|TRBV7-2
CASSLALGGTTEAFF
TGTGCCAGCAGCTTAGCCCTAGGTGGAACCACTGAAGCTTTCTTT
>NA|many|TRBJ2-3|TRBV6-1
CASSELAGEGADTQYF
TGTGCCAGCAGTGAATTGGCGGGGGAGGGGGCAGATACGCAGTATTTT
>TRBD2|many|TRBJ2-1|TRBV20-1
CSATVSTSAYNEQFF
TGCAGTGCTACCGTCTCGACTAGCGCCTACAATGAGCAGTTCTTC
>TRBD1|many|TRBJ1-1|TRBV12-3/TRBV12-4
CASSIQGANTEAFF
TGTGCCAGCAGCATACAGGGGGCGAACACTGAAGCTTTCTTT
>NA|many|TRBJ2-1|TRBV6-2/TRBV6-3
CASTSSLATPYNEQFF
TGTGCCAGCACCTCGTCCCTAGCGACGCCCTACAATGAGCAGTTCTTC
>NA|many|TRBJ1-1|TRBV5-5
CASSVEDTEAFF
TGTGCCAGCAGCGTCGAGGACACTGAAGCTTTCTTT
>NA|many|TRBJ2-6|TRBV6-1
CASSQEGPSGANVLTF
TGTGCCAGCAGCCAAGAGGGGCCGTCTGGGGCCAACGTCCTGACTTTC
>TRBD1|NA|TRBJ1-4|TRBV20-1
CSATKNRGDEKLFF
TGCAGTGCTACAAAGAACAGGGGTGATGAAAAACTGTTTTTT
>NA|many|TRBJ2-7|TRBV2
CATSNNGPYEQYF
TGTGCCACCTCGAACAACGGCCCCTACGAGCAGTACTTC
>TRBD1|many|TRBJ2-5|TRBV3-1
CASRGDRVKETQYF
TGTGCCAGCAGAGGCGACAGGGTTAAAGAGACCCAGTACTTC